The next 23 T cell receptor beta chains were all read from a single sample in a study of T cell repertoires in cytomegalovirus infection. TCRdb re-called the reads through MiXCR, storing one row per CDR3 protein. The sample yields roughly 500,000 distinct CDR3 sequences, approximately 10% seen once. The sequencing sample was made of PBMCs. The receptors shown here come from a human donor in good health (CMV status not recorded). Some clones in this sample may be carry-over from other donors' samples.

The sample holds a few counts of this clonotype. This chain connects TRBV20-1 to TRBJ1-4, with 8 bases fitting TRBD1. V gave up 0 bases and J gave up 8 bases; unmatched junction bases: 8. The CDR3 length is 15 residues. The germline CDR1 and CDR2 sequences are DFQATT and SNEGSKA (reference sequence). The CDR3 sequence is CSAREKDRGGEKLFF. The CDR3 region has the DNA TGCAGTGCTAGAGAAAAAGACAGGGGAGGAGAAAAACTGTTTTTT.

In its sample, this clonotype was seen many times. The gene calls are TRBV12-3 or TRBV12-4 and TRBJ2-2; no clear D gene. Trimming took off 5 bases at V and 5 bases at J, with 9 bases between the two ends. The CDR3 loop spans 13 amino acids. CDR3 in amino acids: CASSLGFTGELFF. CDR3 in DNA: TGTGCCAGCAGTCTCGGGTTTACCGGGGAGCTGTTTTTT.

This clonotype was counted only a few times. V and J are TRBV6-1 and TRBJ2-1; 7 bases align to TRBD2. CDR3 length equals 16 residues. With V trimmed by 6 bases and J by 7 bases, 15 bases remained unmatched. Germline V gives CDR1 MNHNS, CDR2 SASEGT. CDR3 region: CASSPVPAGSANEQFF. CDR3 nucleotides: TGTGCCAGCAGCCCGGTCCCAGCGGGAAGTGCAAATGAGCAGTTCTTC.

Here the CDR3 DNA reads TGCAGTGCTAGGAGTTCTCTACGGGGATACAAAAACATTCAGTACTTC. Translating it yields CSARSSLRGYKNIQYF. The chain has TRBV20-1 and TRBJ2-4; possibly TRBD2 for D (5 bases). Germline V gene data show CDR1 as DFQATT and CDR2 as SNEGSKA (reference sequence). The CDR3 sequence is 16 residues long. Trimming cost V 3 bases and J 3 bases, with 18 bases left between them.

This clonotype was detected a few times. The gene calls are TRBV18 and TRBJ2-3, with 7 bases lining up with TRBD2. J lost 0 bases, V lost 4 bases, and 7 bases had no gene match. The CDR3 extends over 16 amino acids. Germline assignment: CDR1 KGHSH and CDR2 LQKENI. The CDR3 loop reads CASSLPPGGSTDTQYF. DNA of the CDR3: TGTGCCAGCTCACTTCCGCCGGGAGGTAGCACAGATACGCAGTATTTT.

This clonotype was observed a single time. The chain has TRBV10-3 and TRBJ2-3, with 10 bases aligning to TRBD1. The V and J ends lost 6 bases and 2 bases, in that order; junction bases with no gene match: 8. CDR3 length: 16 amino acids. Germline CDR1 ENHRY, CDR2 SYGVKD. CDR3 nucleotide sequence: TGTGCCATCAGGAGGGACAGGGGAGGGTCCACAGATACGCAGTATTTT. It codes for CAIRRDRGGSTDTQYF.

This clonotype was seen at least ten times. The chain recombines TRBV11-2 with TRBJ2-5, with TRBD1 matching 7 bases. V was clipped by 5 bases and J by 1 base; unmatched bases: 7. The CDR3 spans 15 residues. CDR1 and CDR2 (germline): SGHAT, FQNNGV. The CDR3 nucleotides are TGTGCCAGCAGCCTAGGGTCAGGGGGCCAAGAGACCCAGTACTTC. Residues: CASSLGSGGQETQYF.

This clonotype appeared many times. The chain is built from TRBV12-3 or TRBV12-4 and TRBJ1-1, with D perhaps matching TRBD1 (6 bases). The length of the CDR3 is 13 residues. V lost 2 bases to trimming and J lost 6 bases, with 10 bases between them. CDR3 nucleotides: TGTGCCAGCAGTTTACGTCAGGGGTCTGAAGCTTTCTTT. Translation: CASSLRQGSEAFF.

This clonotype was seen repeatedly, ten times or more. This chain links TRBV7-3 with TRBJ2-2; 16 positions agree with TRBD2. With 5 bases clipped from V and 6 bases from J, the junction kept 3 bases outside the gene matches. The CDR3 is 16 amino acids. Germline lookup yields CDR1 SGHTA and CDR2 FQGTGA. The CDR3 spells CASSVGTSGRAGELFF. CDR3 bases: TGTGCCAGCAGCGTCGGGACTAGCGGGAGGGCCGGGGAGCTGTTTTTT.

This clonotype showed up just once. The rearrangement uses TRBV5-6 and TRBJ2-2, with 7 bases fitting TRBD2. In germline, CDR1 is SGHDT, CDR2 YYEEEE. This CDR3 region has 17 residues. With 7 bases clipped from V and 4 bases from J, the junction kept 16 bases outside the gene matches. The CDR3 region has the DNA TGTGCCAGCTACCCCCTCGGCGGGGGTAAGGGCACCGGGGAGCTGTTTTTT. It specifies CASYPLGGGKGTGELFF.

In its sample, this clonotype was seen many times. CDR3 residues: CASSSPSGKGWEQYF. CDR3 DNA: TGTGCCAGCAGCAGCCCAAGCGGGAAGGGATGGGAGCAGTACTTC. The gene calls are TRBV6-2 or TRBV6-3 and TRBJ2-7; 7 bases fit TRBD2. The CDR3 is 15 amino acids. CDR1 MNHEY and CDR2 SVGEGT come from the germline V gene. V dropped 6 bases and J dropped 7; count of bases not matched to a gene: 15.

The chain is built from TRBV7-3 and TRBJ2-1; D may be TRBD1 (6 bases). The germline CDR1 and CDR2 sequences are SGHTA and FQGTGA. The CDR3 consists of 14 residues. V lost 9 bases, J lost 5 bases, and 17 bases lay in between. The CDR3 DNA reads TGTGCCAGTTCGAACAGGGAAATAGACAATGAGCAGTTCTTC. This translates into CASSNREIDNEQFF.

The CDR3: CASSRPGPLNSPLHF. The CDR3 bases are TGTGCCAGCAGCCGTCCGGGACCGCTCAATTCACCCCTCCACTTT. The chain couples TRBV5-4 to TRBJ1-6, with a weak D call TRBD1 (5 bases). The CDR3 length is 15 residues. CDR1 SGHNT and CDR2 YYREEE come from the germline V gene (reference sequence). V was cut by 4 bases and J by 7 bases, with 15 bases left in between.

This clonotype came up a few times. CDR3 DNA sequence: TGCGCCAGCAGCTTGGCTACTGGGGCCAACGTCCTGACTTTC. Amino acid sequence: CASSLATGANVLTF. The chain joins TRBV5-1 to TRBJ2-6; no firm D call. The CDR3 runs 14 residues. Looked up from germline, CDR1 is SGHRS and CDR2 is YFSETQ. V gave up 0 bases and J gave up 2 bases, with 3 bases separating them.

This clonotype was seen ten or more times. The rearrangement uses TRBV27 and TRBJ2-7; possibly TRBD1 or TRBD2 for D (5 bases each). This CDR3 region has 12 residues. Trimming shortened V by 7 bases and J by 2 bases, and 9 bases separated the two germline ends. Germline CDR1 is MNHEY and CDR2 is SMNVEV (reference sequence). The chain's CDR3 is CASMGVTYEQYF. The CDR3 DNA sequence: TGTGCCAGCATGGGGGTAACCTACGAGCAGTACTTC.

This clonotype has at least ten counts. The gene calls are TRBV12-3 or TRBV12-4 and TRBJ2-7; D is perhaps TRBD1 (5 bases). Trimming left V 6 bases short and J 0 bases short, with 21 bases between. This CDR3 contains 17 residues. CDR3: CASSQRFDRPDSYEQYF. In DNA, the CDR3 is TGTGCCAGCAGCCAGAGGTTCGACAGACCAGACTCCTACGAGCAGTACTTC.

This clonotype occurred a few times. The genes are TRBV11-2 and TRBJ2-3, with D possibly being TRBD2 (5 bases). With 10 bases removed from V and 2 bases from J, the gap between germline ends came to 13 bases. The CDR3 consists of 13 residues. Per germline, CDR1 SGHAT and CDR2 FQNNGV. In DNA, the CDR3 is TGTGCCATACGGACGGGGAACACAGATACGCAGTATTTT. This encodes CAIRTGNTDTQYF. Supplemented by reference TRBV11-2 and TRBJ2-3, the full variable domain reads EAGVAQSPRYKIIEKRQSVAFWCNPISGHATLYWYQQILGQGPKLLIQFQNNGVVDDSQLPKDRFSAERLKGVDSTLKIQPAKLEDSAVYLCAIRTGNTDTQYFGPGTRLTVL.

This clonotype was seen only once. V and J are TRBV20-1 and TRBJ2-1; 11 positions agree with TRBD1. The V gene end was trimmed by 5 bases and the J gene end by 3 bases; junction bases not matched to a gene: 3. Germline-derived CDR1 and CDR2 are DFQATT and SNEGSKA (reference sequence). The CDR3 totals 14 residues. DNA for the CDR3: TGCAGTGCTCCCGGGACAGGGGGCTACAATGAGCAGTTCTTC. This translates into CSAPGTGGYNEQFF.

V usage is TRBV20-1 and J usage is TRBJ1-3; D is ambiguous. This CDR3 comprises 13 residues. CDR1 DFQATT and CDR2 SNEGSKA come from the germline V gene (reference sequence). Between the trimmed V and J ends, which lost 1 base and 3 bases, there was a span of 7 bases. The CDR3 sequence is CSARAGNGNTIYF. In DNA, the CDR3 is TGCAGTGCTAGAGCTGGTAATGGAAACACCATATATTTT.

The rearrangement joins TRBV18 to TRBJ2-7; D ambiguous. Germline V gene data show CDR1 as KGHSH and CDR2 as LQKENI. The CDR3 totals 11 residues. In nucleotides, the CDR3 is TGTGCGAGGAGCTGGGCCTACGAGCAGTACTTC. Translated: CARSWAYEQYF.

In this sample, this clonotype turned up many times. The rearrangement uses TRBV28 and TRBJ1-4, with a possible D match to TRBD1 (5 bases). Trimming shortened V by 6 bases and J by 3 bases, and 14 bases separated the two germline ends. The CDR3 extends over 15 amino acids. Germline V lookup: CDR1 MDHEN, CDR2 SYDVKM. Here the CDR3 DNA reads TGTGCCAGCAGCCCGGGGGTTACGTCTAATGAAAAACTGTTTTTT. Amino acid sequence: CASSPGVTSNEKLFF.

Concerning this clonotype itself: This sequence may be a read error, since a much larger clone differs from it by one base. The DNA of the CDR3 is TGTGCCACTAGCCCGGCCGGGGAGACTGAAGCTCTCTTT. Protein: CATSPAGETEALF. The J gene is TRBJ1-1, the V gene TRBV19, with D unclear. Germline assignment: CDR1 LNHDA and CDR2 SQIVND (reference sequence). This CDR3 has 13 amino acids.

The sample holds many counts of this clonotype. V gene TRBV7-6 combines with J gene TRBJ2-3; the match to TRBD1 covers 7 bases. V shed 0 bases and J 3 bases; nucleotides not matched to a gene: 12. Germline CDR1 is SGHVS and CDR2 is FNYEAQ. The CDR3 consists of 18 residues. Here the CDR3 reads CASSLAGGASWRTDTQYF. The CDR3, as DNA: TGTGCCAGCAGCTTAGCAGGGGGCGCGTCGTGGAGGACAGATACGCAGTATTTT.